These T cell receptor beta chains were read from a single sample in a study of control samples from healthy donors and cancer patients. Clones were sequenced by immunoSEQ multiplex PCR, and TCRdb holds only the in-frame ones, with some missing. The profile shows 95,000 to 150,000 clones, about 89% of them singletons. The sequencing input was blood. These receptor sequences come from a man between 60 and 70 years old in good health. The CDR3 runs from the conserved cysteine through the conserved F or W. D genes are given only for firm matches. The size field is filled for only some rows; it gives once, few, many or a size class.

size,D,J,V,CDR3
-,TRBD1,TRBJ2-6,TRBV24-1,CATSDPGQGTGANVLTF
-,-,TRBJ1-2,TRBV12-3/TRBV12-4,CASSLAGGGYTF
-,-,TRBJ2-7,TRBV5-4,CASSSGPEELREQYF
-,-,TRBJ2-1,TRBV19,CASTWSSGEQFF
once,TRBD1,TRBJ1-2,TRBV6-4,CASSAGPTGGSGYTF
-,-,TRBJ1-1,TRBV28,CASGQVGVENTEAFF
-,TRBD1,TRBJ2-1,TRBV7-9,CASSLAALEDRRFF
-,-,TRBJ1-5,TRBV7-9,CASSLDAGGQPQHF
-,-,TRBJ1-6,TRBV27,CASSLSGRNNSPLHF
-,-,TRBJ1-4,TRBV7-9,CASSALRTDSEKLFF
-,TRBD1,TRBJ2-7,TRBV5-1,CASSLGQGSEQYF
-,-,TRBJ2-3,TRBV7-4,CASSCVPGRTRSTDTQYF
-,-,TRBJ1-1,TRBV18,CASSPLSLNTEAFF
-,-,TRBJ2-7,TRBV7-2,CASSLDHYEQYF
many,-,TRBJ2-1,TRBV5-6,CASSLGIGGTSNEQFF
-,-,TRBJ1-4,TRBV3-1/TRBV3-2,CASSQSLIAEKLFF
-,TRBD2,TRBJ2-3,TRBV19,CASSSMGLAGDTQYF
few,-,TRBJ1-6,TRBV7-6,CASSLGQVNNSPLHF
once,TRBD1,TRBJ1-1,TRBV24-1,CATSAGTGAFF
-,-,TRBJ1-5,TRBV5-5,CASSLEGMGAYNQPQHF
-,TRBD2,TRBJ2-7,TRBV4-2,CASSQERSGGSYEQYF
-,-,TRBJ2-1,TRBV6-5,CASSYSSLYSYNEQFF
-,-,TRBJ1-1,TRBV19,CASSDSPNTEAFF
-,-,TRBJ1-1,TRBV6-5,CASSYGRDTEAFF
-,-,TRBJ1-5,TRBV7-8,CASTLGWAGNQPQHF
-,-,TRBJ1-1,TRBV2,CASNQQTNTEAFF
-,TRBD1,TRBJ1-5,TRBV10-3,CAISPGQGQPQHF